This entry lists 8 T cell receptor beta chains sequenced from one sample in a study of human T cells and chemical hapten exposure. From the RACE reads, TCRdb called clonotypes with MiXCR, one entry per CDR3 protein. The data show fewer than 300,000 distinct CDR3 sequences, about 9% seen once. This sample's time point: pre-sensitization, week 0. Treatment denoted: therapeutic diphenylcyclopropenone sensitization with weekly scalp DPC. The sequences come from whole blood, collected in connection with sensitization to the hapten diphenylcyclopropenone (DPC). Every receptor here comes from a woman aged 35 to 49 with alopecia areata. Some clones in this sample may be carry-over from other donors' samples.

The J gene is TRBJ1-2, the V gene TRBV10-3; the D is unclear. The germline V gene encodes CDR1 ENHRY and CDR2 SYGVKD. With 11 bases removed from V and 7 bases from J, the gap between germline ends came to 17 bases. The CDR3 sequence is 12 residues long. The CDR3, as DNA: TGTGCCGCCCTGGGGTCAGCGGCTGGCTACACCTTC. It encodes CAALGSAAGYTF.

Many counts were recorded for this clonotype. The DNA of the CDR3 is TGTGCCAGCGGGCGAGGGGGCGGGGAGACCCAGTACTTC. It specifies CASGRGGGETQYF. The chain uses TRBV27 and TRBJ2-5, with 7 bases lining up with TRBD1. CDR3 size: 13 residues. CDR1 is MNHEY, CDR2 SMNVEV, per germline (reference sequence). With V trimmed by 8 bases and J by 5 bases, 8 bases remained unmatched.

This clonotype turned up a few times. The chain combines TRBV20-1 with TRBJ1-5, with a possible D match to TRBD1 (5 bases). This CDR3 contains 15 residues. The germline CDR1 and CDR2 sequences are DFQATT and SNEGSKA (reference sequence). Trimming pared 5 bases from V and 4 bases from J, leaving 18 bases between. In DNA form, the CDR3 reads TGCAGTGCTCCCCTGGGAGGACGGGGGAATCAGCCCCAGCATTTT. Its protein product is CSAPLGGRGNQPQHF.

The chain combines TRBV20-1 with TRBJ2-7, with D possibly being TRBD1 or TRBD2 (6 bases each). The CDR3 extends over 15 amino acids. Trimming took off 6 bases at V and 0 bases at J, with 18 bases between the two ends. Germline CDR1 DFQATT, CDR2 SNEGSKA (reference sequence). The CDR3 region is CSAIRGTPSSYEQYF. DNA for the CDR3: TGCAGTGCCATCCGGGGGACACCGAGCTCCTACGAGCAGTACTTC.

This clonotype was counted between two and nine times. This sequence joins TRBV7-8 and TRBJ2-1; D gene unclear. The CDR3 has 14 amino acids. V was trimmed by 5 bases and J by 7 bases, leaving 15 bases between them. Germline V lookup: CDR1 SGHVS, CDR2 FQNEAQ. DNA for the CDR3: TGTGCCAGCAGCCCGATGGGTGAAAGGAATGAGCAGTTCTTC. Protein product: CASSPMGERNEQFF.

This clonotype was found many times. The chain joins TRBV3-1 to TRBJ2-5; tentatively, D is TRBD2 (5 bases). Germline values: CDR1 LGHDT, CDR2 YNNKEL (reference sequence). V dropped 0 bases and J dropped 12 bases, with 11 bases sitting between them. The CDR3 has 12 amino acids. In DNA form, the CDR3 reads TGTGCCAGCAGCCAAGACATACGGGAAGAGTACTTC. It is translated as CASSQDIREEYF.

A few counts support this clonotype. The chain recombines TRBV20-1 with TRBJ2-1, with 7 bases fitting TRBD2. Germline loops: CDR1 DFQATT, CDR2 SNEGSKA (reference sequence). V lost 0 bases and J lost 6; bases outside the gene matches: 8. The CDR3 is 15 residues long. CDR3 in DNA: TGCAGTGCTAGAGATAGCCGGACTAGGGTCAATGAGCAGTTCTTC. This codes for CSARDSRTRVNEQFF.

This clonotype was found many times. The chain couples TRBV20-1 to TRBJ1-2; D is uncertain. From germline, CDR1 is DFQATT and CDR2 SNEGSKA (reference sequence). This CDR3 contains 13 residues. V dropped 5 bases and J dropped 6 bases, with 16 bases sitting between them. The CDR3, as DNA: TGCAGTGCTCTACGCGGGGTTGGCGATGGCTACACCTTC. Encoded protein: CSALRGVGDGYTF.